These 17 T cell receptor beta chains were all obtained from the same sample, sequenced in a study of tumor-infiltrating lymphocytes in oesophageal squamous cell carcinoma. In TCRdb, the PCR reads were re-called with MiXCR into one record per CDR3 protein. The table records over 15,000 distinct CDR3 sequences, less than 55% of them present only once. The source material was normal esophageal tissue next to the tumor. These receptors originate from a female donor with esophageal squamous cell carcinoma.

The sample holds a few counts of this clonotype. V is TRBV7-2 and J is TRBJ2-7; 11 bases line up with TRBD1. Gene TRBJ2-1 matches the end of the DNA better, so the J call may be wrong. The CDR3 sequence is 15 residues long. Germline loops: CDR1 SGHTA, CDR2 FQGNSA. Written as DNA, the CDR3 is TGTGCCAGCAGCTTAGGGGGGACAGGGGGCAATGAGCAGTTCTTC. It specifies CASSLGGTGGNEQFF.

The V call is TRBV12-3 or TRBV12-4, the J call TRBJ2-3; D is uncertain. The CDR3 spans 15 residues. V lost 1 base, J lost 1 base, and 9 bases lay in between. For the CDR3, the DNA is TGTGCCAGCAGTTTAGTGATTGGGGGCACAGATACGCAGTATTTT. Protein: CASSLVIGGTDTQYF.

On this clonotype: Here the CDR3 omits its conserved ending phenylalanine or tryptophan, so a read error is the likely source. The DNA is omitted, as the CDR3 cannot be located on it reliably, and the CDR3 follows TCRdb's listing. The chain recombines TRBV11-2 with TRBJ2-1; TRBD1, the D gene given by the table, was not confirmed from the DNA. The CDR3 is 17 amino acids long, termini counted. Germline assignment: CDR1 SGHAT and CDR2 FQNNGV. The CDR3 loop is CASSLDRQPAYGYTFGS.

This clonotype was detected a few times. The chain employs TRBV6-6 and TRBJ2-4, with TRBD2 as a possible D gene (6 bases). The J call may be incorrect, as the DNA end agrees better with TRBJ2-7. Germline CDR1 and CDR2: MNHNY and SVGAGI (reference sequence). The CDR3 has 15 amino acids. The CDR3 DNA reads as TGTGCCAGCAGTTACGGAGCGGGCCGTCCCTACGAGCAGTACTTC. Protein sequence: CASSYGAGRPYEQYF.

V usage is TRBV7-4 and J usage is TRBJ2-5; D is possibly TRBD1 (6 bases). The DNA end is a closer match to TRBJ2-7, so the J assignment may be wrong. CDR1 SGHVT and CDR2 SQSDAQ come from the germline V gene. The CDR3 loop spans 15 amino acids. This chain's CDR3 is CASSLYSTGKNEQYF. CDR3 bases: TGTGCCAGCAGCTTATATAGTACAGGGAAAAACGAGCAGTACTTC.

V is TRBV6-6 and J is TRBJ1-1; TRBD1 agrees at 8 bases. The assigned J gene may be wrong: the sequence end matches TRBJ2-1 better. CDR1 and CDR2 from the germline V gene are MNHNY and SVGAGI (reference sequence). The CDR3 is 15 amino acids. The CDR3 DNA sequence: TGTGCCAGCAGGAGGACAGGGTTCGAGTTCAATGAGCAGTTCTTC. This encodes CASRRTGFEFNEQFF.

Ten or more counts support this clonotype. A single base separates this from a much larger clone, so it may be a read error. This chain links TRBV7-2 with TRBJ1-1; 10 bases fit TRBD1. The CDR3 consists of 13 residues. V was clipped by 6 bases and J by 5 bases; unmatched bases: 3. Germline lookup yields CDR1 SGHTA and CDR2 FQGNSA. The CDR3: CASRRTGGTEAFF. DNA for the CDR3: TGTGCCAGCAGACGGACAGGGGGGACTGAAGCTTTCTTT.

This clonotype occurred a few times. The chain is built from TRBV7-6 and TRBJ2-1; 10 bases map to TRBD2. Germline loops: CDR1 SGHVS, CDR2 FNYEAQ. The CDR3 spans 16 residues. The V gene end was trimmed by 1 base and the J gene end by 0 bases; junction bases not matched to a gene: 0. The CDR3 is CASSLGTSGSYNEQFF. DNA of the CDR3: TGTGCCAGCAGCTTAGGGACTAGCGGCTCCTACAATGAGCAGTTCTTC.

The genes are TRBV7-4 and TRBJ2-7; weak D call: TRBD2 (8 bases). From germline, CDR1 is SGHVT and CDR2 SQSDAQ. V dropped 4 bases and J dropped 3 bases, with 16 bases sitting between them. The CDR3 contains 15 residues. The CDR3 DNA reads TGTGCCAGCAGCTCGCAGGGGGGACTAGGCTACGAGCAGTACTTC. This encodes CASSSQGGLGYEQYF.

This clonotype is judged medium-sized. This may be a read error: a much more frequent sequence differs by one nucleotide. The chain uses TRBV11-2 and TRBJ2-7, with TRBD2 identical over 10 bases. V shed 5 bases and J 7 bases; nucleotides not matched to a gene: 8. The CDR3 sequence is 14 residues long. In germline, CDR1 is SGHAT, CDR2 FQNNGV. The CDR3 loop reads CASSLAGEWNEQYF. In nucleotides, the CDR3 is TGTGCCAGCAGCCTAGCGGGAGAGTGGAATGAGCAGTACTTC.

The gene calls are TRBV7-2 and TRBJ2-7; the D is unclear. The last part of the DNA fits TRBJ2-1 better; the J call may be wrong. The CDR3 length is 15 residues. CDR1 and CDR2 from the germline V gene are SGHTA and FQGNSA. As DNA, the CDR3 is TGTGCCAGCAGCATTATAGCAGGAGTTACAAATGAGCAGTTCTTC. Amino acid sequence: CASSIIAGVTNEQFF.

This CDR3 reads CASSPTSGEQFF. DNA of the CDR3: TGTGCCAGCAGCCCAACAAGTGGTGAGCAGTTCTTC. J is TRBJ2-5 and V is TRBV7-3, with D hard to call. The J call is uncertain, as TRBJ2-1 better fits the DNA end. This CDR3 comprises 12 residues. Per germline, CDR1 SGHTA and CDR2 FQGTGA.

The J gene is TRBJ2-7, the V gene TRBV11-2, with TRBD2 matching over 9 bases. CDR1 and CDR2 from the germline V gene are SGHAT and FQNNGV. This CDR3 has 23 residues. V was clipped by 1 base and J by 2 bases; unmatched bases: 27. CDR3 amino acids: CASSLGFRTPGIAGVFSPYEQYF. DNA of the CDR3: TGTGCCAGCAGCTTAGGGTTTAGGACCCCTGGGATAGCGGGAGTTTTTAGCCCCTACGAGCAGTACTTC.

Relative to its sample, this clonotype is large. This rearrangement joins TRBV7-2 to TRBJ2-7; 10 bases match TRBD2. Germline V CDR1 and CDR2: SGHTA, FQGNSA. The CDR3 sequence is 16 residues long. Germline trimming cut 2 bases from V and 3 bases from J; bases unmatched to any gene: 7. The CDR3 loop is CASSLSSGRGSYEQYF. As DNA, the CDR3 is TGTGCCAGCAGCTTATCTAGCGGGAGAGGTAGCTACGAGCAGTACTTC.

This clonotype turned up a few times. This sequence joins TRBV2 and TRBJ1-1; 8 bases agree with TRBD1. The CDR3 is 15 amino acids. V was pared by 7 bases and J by 1 base, with 8 bases of the junction left unmatched. Germline V gene lookup returns CDR1 SNHLY and CDR2 FYNNEI. The CDR3 protein is CASKTDRGWNTEAFF. As DNA, the CDR3 is TGTGCCAGCAAGACCGACAGGGGATGGAACACTGAAGCTTTCTTT.

The table lists this clonotype with many counts. The genes are TRBV7-8 and TRBJ2-2, with D uncertain. V was clipped by 5 bases and J by 7 bases, with 8 bases between them. The CDR3 totals 12 residues. CDR1 is SGHVS and CDR2 is FQNEAQ in the germline V gene. The CDR3 reads CASSPTIGELFF. Here the CDR3 DNA reads TGTGCCAGCAGCCCTACGATCGGGGAGCTGTTTTTT.

The chain joins TRBV28 to TRBJ1-2; 7 positions agree with TRBD1. This CDR3 is 15 amino acids long. V was clipped by 4 bases and J by 0 bases; unmatched bases: 5. Germline V gene data show CDR1 as MDHEN and CDR2 as SYDVKM. This CDR3 reads CASSWGDSPNYGYTF. The CDR3 region has the DNA TGTGCCAGCAGTTGGGGGGACAGCCCTAACTATGGCTACACCTTC.